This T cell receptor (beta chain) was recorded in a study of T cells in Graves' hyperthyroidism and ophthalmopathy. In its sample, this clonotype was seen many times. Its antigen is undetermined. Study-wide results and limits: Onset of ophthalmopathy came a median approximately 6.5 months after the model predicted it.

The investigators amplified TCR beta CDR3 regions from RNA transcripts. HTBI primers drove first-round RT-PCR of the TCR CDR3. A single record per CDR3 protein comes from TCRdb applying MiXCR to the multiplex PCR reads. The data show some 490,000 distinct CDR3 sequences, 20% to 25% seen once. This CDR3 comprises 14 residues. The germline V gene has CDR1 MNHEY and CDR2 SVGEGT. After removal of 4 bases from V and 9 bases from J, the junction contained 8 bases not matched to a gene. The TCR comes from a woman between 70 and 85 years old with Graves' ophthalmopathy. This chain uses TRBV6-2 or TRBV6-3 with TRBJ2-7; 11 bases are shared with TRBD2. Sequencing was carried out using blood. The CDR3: CASSSGTSGLGQYF. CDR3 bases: TGTGCCAGCAGTTCCGGGACTAGCGGTCTTGGGCAGTACTTC.